Below, 32 T cell receptor beta chains from the same sample are listed, as sequenced in a study of cytomegalovirus exposure and HLA in healthy donors. The PCR was carried out with 60 Vbeta primers and 13 Jbeta primers. Profiling relied on immunoSEQ multiplex PCR, and the TCRdb table lists in-frame clones only, not all of them. Among under 150,000 clones listed, around 81% were seen once. Sequencing used PBMCs. Every receptor here comes from a male donor in good health and CMV-seronegative.

The chain employs TRBV14 and TRBJ1-2; possible D gene TRBD1, 6 bases. CDR3 length: 16 amino acids. The V gene's germline CDR1 is SGHDN and CDR2 FVKESK. Trimming took 0 bases from V and 4 from J, leaving 15 bases between them. CDR3 nucleotides: TGTGCCAGCAGCCAAGATCTTGGGGGCGCAGGCTATGGCTACACCTTC. This encodes CASSQDLGGAGYGYTF.

J is TRBJ2-7 and V is TRBV11-2; tentative D call: TRBD2 (5 bases). The germline V and J ends were trimmed by 8 bases and 3 bases, with 14 bases remaining between them. The CDR3 is 13 amino acids. CDR1 and CDR2 from the germline V gene are SGHAT and FQNNGV. The CDR3 spells CASGGLPLYEQYF. CDR3 nucleotide sequence: TGTGCCAGCGGCGGACTGCCTCTCTACGAGCAGTACTTC.

This clone came up a few times. The genes are TRBV19 and TRBJ1-1, with TRBD1 matching 7 bases. CDR3 size: 14 residues. V shed 3 bases and J 1 base; nucleotides not matched to a gene: 2. Per the germline V gene, CDR1 is LNHDA and CDR2 is SQIVND (reference sequence). The CDR3 reads CASSIHRGNTEAFF. The CDR3 DNA sequence: TGTGCCAGTAGTATCCACAGGGGGAACACTGAAGCTTTCTTT.

The CDR3 DNA reads as TGTGCCAGCAGTTGGGCAGGCATGAACACTGAAGCTTTCTTT. Translating it yields CASSWAGMNTEAFF. The rearrangement uses TRBV6-5 and TRBJ1-1, with D uncertain. The CDR3 extends over 14 amino acids. Trimming left V 4 bases short and J 0 bases short, with 9 bases between. Germline CDR1 is MNHEY and CDR2 is SVGAGI.

The CDR3: CASSLAQGVQSPLHF. Here the CDR3 DNA reads TGTGCCAGCAGTTTGGCGCAGGGGGTTCAGTCACCCCTCCACTTT. J is TRBJ1-6 and V is TRBV27, with 7 bases lining up with TRBD1. Per germline, CDR1 MNHEY and CDR2 SMNVEV (reference sequence). The V gene end was trimmed by 3 bases and the J gene end by 10 bases; junction bases not matched to a gene: 9. The CDR3 extends over 15 amino acids.

The V gene is TRBV9, the J gene TRBJ1-1; no reliable D call. Germline assignment: CDR1 SGDLS and CDR2 YYNGEE. Trimming removed 0 bases from V and 0 bases from J, with 9 bases in between. This CDR3 is 15 amino acids long. The CDR3 spells CASSVGGSMNTEAFF. The DNA of the CDR3 is TGTGCCAGCAGCGTAGGAGGCAGCATGAACACTGAAGCTTTCTTT. The entire variable domain, with the rest obtained from reference TRBV9 and TRBJ1-1, is as follows: DSGVTQTPKHLITATGQRVTLRCSPRSGDLSVYWYQQSLDQGLQFLIQYYNGEERAKGNILERFSAQQFPDLHSELNLSSLELGDSALYFCASSVGGSMNTEAFFGQGTRLTVV.

The chain carries TRBV27 and TRBJ2-3, with TRBD2 identical over 15 bases. Unmatched junction bases numbered 10, after V lost 3 bases and J lost 3 bases. CDR1 and CDR2 (germline): MNHEY, SMNVEV (reference sequence). The CDR3 loop spans 19 amino acids. The CDR3 sequence: CASSFRTSGRAEGTDTQYF. CDR3 sequence (DNA): TGTGCCAGCAGTTTTCGGACTAGCGGGAGGGCCGAGGGGACAGATACGCAGTATTTT.

The genes are TRBV5-4 and TRBJ1-3, with 10 positions matching TRBD1. V lost 4 bases and J lost 2; bases outside the gene matches: 6. The CDR3 is made up of 16 amino acids. Per germline, CDR1 SGHNT and CDR2 YYREEE (reference sequence). CDR3 nucleotide sequence: TGTGCCAGCAGCCCGGGTGGGACAGGGGCTGGAAACACCATATATTTT. Its translation is CASSPGGTGAGNTIYF. The variable domain in full, completed from reference TRBV5-4 and TRBJ1-3, reads ETGVTQSPTHLIKTRGQQVTLRCSSQSGHNTVSWYQQALGQGPQFIFQYYREEENGRGNFPPRFSGLQFPNYSSELNVNALELDDSALYLCASSPGGTGAGNTIYFGEGSWLTVV.

The chain employs TRBV5-1 and TRBJ2-7; 9 nucleotides align to TRBD2. Germline CDR1 reads SGHRS; CDR2 reads YFSETQ. CDR3 length: 14 amino acids. Losses at the gene ends were 4 bases for V and 5 bases for J; bases not matched to a gene: 7. The CDR3 region is CASSMPGLADEQYF. CDR3 nucleotide sequence: TGCGCCAGCAGCATGCCGGGACTAGCTGACGAGCAGTACTTC.

The V call is TRBV7-3, the J call TRBJ2-1; a possible D gene is TRBD2 (5 bases). Trimming cost V 0 bases and J 10 bases, with 13 bases left between them. Germline CDR1 and CDR2: SGHTA and FQGTGA. The CDR3 is 14 amino acids. CDR3 sequence (DNA): TGTGCCAGCAGCTTAACGCGAACGAGGGAGGAGCAGTTCTTC. Protein: CASSLTRTREEQFF.

This chain connects TRBV13 to TRBJ2-1; D unclear. The germline V gene encodes CDR1 PRHDT and CDR2 FYEKMQ (reference sequence). This CDR3 contains 13 residues. Trimming took off 3 bases at V and 4 bases at J, with 7 bases between the two ends. CDR3 loop: CASSFSGYNEQFF. The CDR3 bases are TGTGCCAGCAGCTTTTCAGGTTACAATGAGCAGTTCTTC.

The chain recombines TRBV4-3 with TRBJ2-7; D is unresolved. Germline V gives CDR1 LGHNA, CDR2 YSLEER. This CDR3 spans 13 amino acids. V was trimmed by 4 bases and J by 7 bases, leaving 14 bases between them. The CDR3 DNA follows: TGCGCCAGCAGCCGTAGACGGGTTGGGGAGCAGTACTTC. This gives the protein CASSRRRVGEQYF.

The rearrangement uses TRBV9 and TRBJ2-2; D possibly corresponds to TRBD1 (6 bases). The CDR3 loop spans 18 amino acids. The germline V gene encodes CDR1 SGDLS and CDR2 YYNGEE. V lost 2 bases to trimming and J lost 4 bases, with 21 bases between them. CDR3: CASSVPAFERGITGELFF. The CDR3, as DNA: TGTGCCAGCAGCGTTCCTGCGTTCGAAAGGGGGATCACCGGGGAGCTGTTTTTT.

J is TRBJ1-4 and V is TRBV27; possibly TRBD1 for D (5 bases). Trimming took off 4 bases at V and 10 bases at J, with 13 bases between the two ends. CDR3 length equals 13 residues. Germline-derived CDR1 and CDR2 are MNHEY and SMNVEV (reference sequence). In nucleotides, the CDR3 is TGTGCCAGCAGTTCTCGGGGGGATCGAAAACTGTTTTTT. Its protein product is CASSSRGDRKLFF. Full variable domain (rest looked up from reference TRBV27 and TRBJ1-4): EAQVTQNPRYLITVTGKKLTVTCSQNMNHEYMSWYRQDPGLGLRQIYYSMNVEVTDKGDVPEGYKVSRKEKRNFPLILESPSPNQTSLYFCASSSRGDRKLFFGSGTQLSVL.

This chain joins TRBV25-1 and TRBJ2-7, with D perhaps matching TRBD1 (6 bases). The V end lost 2 bases, the J end lost 8 bases, and 19 bases lay between the germline ends. CDR3 length: 15 residues. The germline V gene encodes CDR1 MGHDK and CDR2 SYGVNS. CDR3 region: CASSEGTLLPTKQYF. The CDR3 DNA is TGTGCCAGCAGTGAAGGGACACTACTCCCTACGAAGCAGTACTTC.

The V call is TRBV29-1, the J call TRBJ2-7; no firm D call. CDR3 size: 11 residues. V lost 5 bases to trimming and J lost 3 bases, with 8 bases between them. Germline V CDR1 and CDR2: SQVTM, ANQGSEA. The CDR3 reads CSVRVFYEQYF. For the CDR3, the DNA is TGCAGCGTTCGCGTATTCTACGAGCAGTACTTC.

This chain connects TRBV25-1 to TRBJ1-2, with D perhaps matching TRBD1 (6 bases). The germline gives CDR1 MGHDK, CDR2 SYGVNS. This CDR3 is built from 18 residues. V lost 4 bases, J lost 4 bases, and 25 bases lay in between. This CDR3 is CASSAARSGAQTSYGYTF. As DNA, the CDR3 is TGTGCCAGCAGTGCTGCGCGGTCAGGGGCCCAAACTTCCTATGGCTACACCTTC.

V gene TRBV7-2 combines with J gene TRBJ1-5; perhaps TRBD1 as D (5 bases). Trimming took off 1 base at V and 2 bases at J, with 12 bases between the two ends. CDR3 length equals 16 residues. Germline V CDR1 and CDR2: SGHTA, FQGNSA. The CDR3, as DNA: TGTGCCAGCAGCTTAGACGGGGGGTTAGGCAATCAGCCCCAGCATTTT. It codes for CASSLDGGLGNQPQHF.

The chain combines TRBV7-8 with TRBJ1-1; 8 bases are a match to TRBD1. Trimming took 5 bases from V and 8 from J; bases not matched to a gene: 7. In germline, CDR1 is SGHVS, CDR2 FQNEAQ. The CDR3 has 13 amino acids. The CDR3 loop reads CASSLQGALEAFF. DNA of the CDR3: TGTGCCAGCAGCCTTCAGGGGGCCCTCGAAGCTTTCTTT. The full variable domain, rest sourced from reference TRBV7-8 and TRBJ1-1, is GAGVSQSPRYKVAKRGQDVALRCDPISGHVSLFWYQQALGQGPEFLTYFQNEAQLDKSGLPSDRFFAERPEGSVSTLKIQRTQQEDSAVYLCASSLQGALEAFFGQGTRLTVV.

The CDR3, as DNA: TGTGCCAGCAGAGAGCTCACCGGGACAGGGCTAAATCAGCCCCAGCATTTT. It encodes CASRELTGTGLNQPQHF. The chain has TRBV27 and TRBJ1-5; TRBD1 agrees at 9 bases. The germline V gene encodes CDR1 MNHEY and CDR2 SMNVEV (reference sequence). The CDR3 sequence is 17 residues long. V lost 6 bases and J lost 4; bases outside the gene matches: 13.

The V call is TRBV5-4, the J call TRBJ2-1, with D uncertain. CDR3 size: 14 residues. From germline, CDR1 is SGHNT and CDR2 YYREEE (reference sequence). V lost 1 base and J lost 1, with 6 bases in between. CDR3 DNA: TGTGCCAGCAGCTTGCCGGGTTCCTACAATGAGCAGTTCTTC. This encodes CASSLPGSYNEQFF.

The genes are TRBV2 and TRBJ2-7, with 11 positions matching TRBD1. Germline trimming cut 6 bases from V and 2 bases from J; bases unmatched to any gene: 3. Per germline, CDR1 SNHLY and CDR2 FYNNEI. This CDR3 region has 14 residues. CDR3 nucleotides: TGTGCCAGCAGGGGACAGGGGGGCCCCTACGAGCAGTACTTC. Amino acid sequence: CASRGQGGPYEQYF.

The chain combines TRBV9 with TRBJ2-7; D perhaps matches TRBD1 (6 bases). V lost 1 base and J lost 5, with 13 bases in between. The CDR3 has 14 residues. Germline V lookup: CDR1 SGDLS, CDR2 YYNGEE. The CDR3 bases are TGTGCCAGCAGCGTAAGAACAGGGCACGACGAGCAGTACTTC. Translated: CASSVRTGHDEQYF.

The J gene is TRBJ1-1, the V gene TRBV6-5; 10 bases agree with TRBD1. CDR1 and CDR2 from the germline V gene are MNHEY and SVGAGI. Trimming cost V 0 bases and J 3 bases; bases outside gene matches: 4. This CDR3 has 16 amino acids. The CDR3 spells CASSYSDRGLDTEAFF. CDR3 bases: TGTGCCAGCAGTTACTCCGACAGGGGGCTGGACACTGAAGCTTTCTTT.

This clone has more than one count but fewer than ten. The chain combines TRBV5-1 with TRBJ2-7; tentative D call: TRBD1 (6 bases). The CDR3 has 16 residues. V lost 1 base and J 0 bases, leaving 14 bases between the germline ends. CDR1 SGHRS and CDR2 YFSETQ come from the germline V gene. The CDR3 spells CASSLRTRGVSYEQYF. Here the CDR3 DNA reads TGCGCCAGCAGCTTGAGGACCAGGGGTGTCTCCTACGAGCAGTACTTC.

This chain uses TRBV13 with TRBJ1-3, with 10 bases that match TRBD1. V was pared by 2 bases and J by 6 bases, with 7 bases of the junction left unmatched. CDR1 is PRHDT, CDR2 FYEKMQ, per germline (reference sequence). The CDR3 is made up of 16 amino acids. Here the CDR3 DNA reads TGTGCCAGCAGCTTATCCCCGGGACAGGGGTCAAACACCATATATTTT. It yields the protein CASSLSPGQGSNTIYF.

CDR3 nucleotide sequence: TGCGCCAGCAGCCCCGGACTAGCGGGAGTGCTGCGCACCGGGGAGCTGTTTTTT. As protein: CASSPGLAGVLRTGELFF. The V gene is TRBV5-1, the J gene TRBJ2-2; 13 nucleotides align to TRBD2. There are 18 residues in the CDR3. Germline CDR1 is SGHRS and CDR2 is YFSETQ. V lost 4 bases to trimming and J lost 4 bases; unmatched junction nucleotides: 10.

This chain connects TRBV15 to TRBJ2-4, with D possibly matching TRBD2 (5 bases). V shed 3 bases and J shed 2 bases, with 11 bases lying between them. Germline V lookup: CDR1 LNHNV, CDR2 YYDKDF (reference sequence). There are 15 residues in the CDR3. The CDR3 DNA reads as TGTGCCACCAGCAGGCCACGAGGGCCCAAAAACATTCAGTACTTC. This encodes CATSRPRGPKNIQYF.

The V and J genes are TRBV9 and TRBJ1-1, with D possibly TRBD1 on 5 matching bases. The ends were cut back, 7 bases at V and 0 bases at J, with 13 bases in the middle. The CDR3 runs 14 residues. The germline gives CDR1 SGDLS, CDR2 YYNGEE. The DNA for the CDR3 is TGTGCCAGCTCCTCAGGGAGGATGAACACTGAAGCTTTCTTT. Its protein product is CASSSGRMNTEAFF.

This clone has at least ten counts. The rearrangement uses TRBV6-5 and TRBJ2-2; 10 positions match TRBD1. The CDR3 runs 15 residues. Germline V CDR1 and CDR2: MNHEY, SVGAGI. The V segment lost 6 bases and the J segment 3 bases; nucleotides outside the gene matches: 4. In DNA form, the CDR3 reads TGTGCCAGCAGATCCGGGACAGGGGACACCGGGGAGCTGTTTTTT. Its protein is CASRSGTGDTGELFF.

The chain uses TRBV11-3 and TRBJ2-7; weak D call: TRBD1 (5 bases). With 5 bases removed from V and 3 bases from J, the gap between germline ends came to 14 bases. There are 14 residues in the CDR3. The germline gives CDR1 SGHNT, CDR2 YENEEA. CDR3 bases: TGTGCCAGCAGCCCCTCCGGGCAGGGCTACGAGCAGTACTTC. It specifies CASSPSGQGYEQYF.

On this clone itself: This sample also contains other DNA sequences that code for the same CDR3. The chain has TRBV5-1 and TRBJ2-5; D gene unclear. V lost 0 bases, J lost 5 bases, and 5 bases lay in between. Germline V gene data show CDR1 as SGHRS and CDR2 as YFSETQ. This CDR3 comprises 12 residues. Here the CDR3 DNA reads TGCGCCAGCAGCTTGGCCATGGAGACCCAGTACTTC. Residues: CASSLAMETQYF.